This TCR beta chain originates from a study of liver allograft versus peripheral blood T cells. Study context: Comparisons were made between T cell receptor repertoires found in transplanted livers and those circulating in recipients' peripheral blood. Study observations and caveats: Inside liver allografts, T cell receptor repertoires reportedly diverged from the repertoires found in peripheral blood.

TCRdb processed the reads anew with MiXCR; each CDR3 protein has one entry. The sample comprises around 2,500 distinct CDR3 sequences, roughly a sixth of which are singletons, and approximately 26% rests with the top ten. The CDR3 runs to 16 residues. From germline, CDR1 is SGDLS and CDR2 YYNGEE. V gave up 0 bases and J gave up 6 bases; unmatched junction bases: 8. About this clonotype: Its antigen remains unknown.

The V call is TRBV9, the J call TRBJ2-3; 9 nucleotides line up with TRBD2. The receptor's source is a human patient who had a liver transplant. The graft donor may be the source of some T cells. CDR3 protein: CASSVDGGGAVDTQYF. Here the CDR3 DNA reads TGTGCCAGCAGCGTAGATGGCGGGGGGGCCGTGGATACGCAGTATTTT.